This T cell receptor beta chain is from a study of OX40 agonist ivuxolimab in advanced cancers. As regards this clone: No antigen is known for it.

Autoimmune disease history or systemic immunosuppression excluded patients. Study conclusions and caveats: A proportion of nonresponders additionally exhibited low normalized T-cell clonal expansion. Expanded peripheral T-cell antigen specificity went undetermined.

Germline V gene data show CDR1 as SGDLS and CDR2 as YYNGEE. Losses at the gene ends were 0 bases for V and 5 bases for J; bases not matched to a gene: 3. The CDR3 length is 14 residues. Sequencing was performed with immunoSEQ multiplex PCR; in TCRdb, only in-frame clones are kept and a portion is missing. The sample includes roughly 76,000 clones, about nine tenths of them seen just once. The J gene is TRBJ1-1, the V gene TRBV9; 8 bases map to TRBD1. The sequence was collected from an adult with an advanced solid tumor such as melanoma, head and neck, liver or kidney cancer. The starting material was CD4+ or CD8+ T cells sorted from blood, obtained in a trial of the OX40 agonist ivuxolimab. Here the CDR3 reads CASSVGTGLTEAFF. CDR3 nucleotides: TGTGCCAGCAGCGTAGGGACAGGGCTGACTGAAGCTTTCTTT.